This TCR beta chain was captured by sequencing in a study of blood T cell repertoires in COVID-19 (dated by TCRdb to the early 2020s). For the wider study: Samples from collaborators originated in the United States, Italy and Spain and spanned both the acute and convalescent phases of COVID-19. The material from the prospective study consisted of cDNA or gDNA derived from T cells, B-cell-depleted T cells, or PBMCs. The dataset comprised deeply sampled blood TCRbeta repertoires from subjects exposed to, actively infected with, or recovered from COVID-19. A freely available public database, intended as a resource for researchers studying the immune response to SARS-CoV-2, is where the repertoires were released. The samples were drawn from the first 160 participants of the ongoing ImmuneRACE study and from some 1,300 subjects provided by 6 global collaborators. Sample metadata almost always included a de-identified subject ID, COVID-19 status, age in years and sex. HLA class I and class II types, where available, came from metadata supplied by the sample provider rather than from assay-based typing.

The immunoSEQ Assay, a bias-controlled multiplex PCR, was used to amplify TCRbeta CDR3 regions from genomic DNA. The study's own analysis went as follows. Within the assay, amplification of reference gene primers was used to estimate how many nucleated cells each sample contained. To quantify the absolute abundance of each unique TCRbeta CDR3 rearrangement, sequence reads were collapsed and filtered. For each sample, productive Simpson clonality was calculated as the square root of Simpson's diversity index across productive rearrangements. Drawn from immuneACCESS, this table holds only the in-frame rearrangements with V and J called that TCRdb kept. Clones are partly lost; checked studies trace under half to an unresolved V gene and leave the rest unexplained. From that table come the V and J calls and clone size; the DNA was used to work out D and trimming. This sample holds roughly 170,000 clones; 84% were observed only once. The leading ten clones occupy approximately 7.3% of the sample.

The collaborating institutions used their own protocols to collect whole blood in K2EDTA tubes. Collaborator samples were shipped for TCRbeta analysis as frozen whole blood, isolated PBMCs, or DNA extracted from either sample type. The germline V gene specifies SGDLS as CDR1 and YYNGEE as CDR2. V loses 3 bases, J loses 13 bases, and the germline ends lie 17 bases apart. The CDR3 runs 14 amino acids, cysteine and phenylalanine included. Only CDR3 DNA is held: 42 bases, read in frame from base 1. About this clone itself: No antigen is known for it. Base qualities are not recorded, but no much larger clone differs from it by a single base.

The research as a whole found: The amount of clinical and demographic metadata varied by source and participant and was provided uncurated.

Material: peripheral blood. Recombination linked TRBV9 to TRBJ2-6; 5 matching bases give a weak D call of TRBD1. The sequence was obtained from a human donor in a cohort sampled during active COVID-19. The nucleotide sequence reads TGTGCCAGCAGCGAGGGGATCGACGCTGGGGTCCTGACTTTC. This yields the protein CASSEGIDAGVLTF.